This T cell receptor beta chain comes out of a study of vaccination and CD4 T cells after COVID-19. This clonotype has a handful of counts. Its antigen is not identified. Treatment in this sample: roughly 10-day PBMC culture with coronavirus spike peptide pools or control peptides (ViraFEST assay). Oncomine TCR Beta short-read sequencing was applied to DNA from cultured CD4+ T cells. TCRdb used MiXCR to reprocess the PCR reads, holding one entry per CDR3 protein. The sample carries roughly 20,000 distinct CDR3 sequences, roughly two fifths recorded once. V lost 5 bases, J lost 6 bases, and 18 bases stayed unmatched. This CDR3 comprises 18 residues. CDR1 MNHEY and CDR2 SMNVEV come from the germline V gene (reference sequence).

The TCR sequence derives from a human donor who had recovered from COVID-19. The chain carries TRBV27 and TRBJ1-5; 8 bases align to TRBD1. The source was CD4+ T cells from blood, cultured in vitro, collected after SARS-CoV-2 vaccination. CDR3 nucleotides: TGTGCCAGCAGTGGCGGGACAGGCAGTAGGATGTTCGGTCAGCCCCAGCATTTT. Translation: CASSGGTGSRMFGQPQHF.